These 7 T cell receptor beta chains originate from one sample sequenced in a study of T cell responses to AZD1222 COVID-19 vaccine listed by TCRdb under 2021. What this sample's time point label stands for: baseline before first vaccination. The library came from the immunoSEQ multiplex PCR assay. The immuneACCESS repertoire file appears here via TCRdb, limited to in-frame rearrangements. These files lack a portion of the clones; in checked studies, under half of the deficit traces to unresolved V genes, and the cause of the others is not known. The sample table records some 97,000 clones; more than 75% of these occur just once. The ten largest clonotypes hold about 3% of the sample. This specimen consisted of peripheral blood, obtained on day 0 of AZD1222 vaccination. These receptor sequences come from an adult in good health.

In this sample, this clone turned up a few times. The genes are TRBV9 and TRBJ1-2; D not certain. Trimming removed 0 bases from V and 7 bases from J, with 13 bases in between. Germline CDR1 SGDLS, CDR2 YYNGEE. The CDR3 is 14 residues long. CDR3 nucleotides: TGTGCCAGCAGCGTAGTAACGCTTACTAGTGGCTACACCTTC. It is translated as CASSVVTLTSGYTF.

This clone was detected only once. The CDR3 protein is CASSHTTGGHYNSPLHF. In DNA form, the CDR3 reads TGTGCCAGCAGCCACACGACAGGGGGCCATTACAATTCACCCCTCCACTTT. The V gene is TRBV6-2 or TRBV6-3, the J gene TRBJ1-6; TRBD1 matches 10 bases. CDR3 length: 17 residues. Germline V lookup: CDR1 MNHEY, CDR2 SVGEGT. J was trimmed by 7 bases and V by 6 bases; bases with no gene match: 12.

The genes are TRBV6-1 and TRBJ1-5; D perhaps matches TRBD1 (5 bases). Per germline, CDR1 MNHNS and CDR2 SASEGT. V was pared by 2 bases and J by 3 bases, with 17 bases between. The CDR3 is made up of 17 amino acids. The CDR3 spells CASSERAGNGANQPQHF. The CDR3 region has the DNA TGTGCCAGCAGTGAACGGGCAGGGAATGGGGCCAATCAGCCCCAGCATTTT.

The rearrangement joins TRBV5-8 to TRBJ1-5; no reliable D call. This CDR3 has 14 residues. CDR1 is SGHTS, CDR2 YDEGEE, per germline. The V end lost 0 bases, the J end lost 6 bases, and 10 bases lay between the germline ends. The CDR3 sequence is CASSLAEVVQPQHF. The DNA of the CDR3 is TGTGCCAGCAGCTTGGCGGAAGTTGTTCAGCCCCAGCATTTT.

This chain uses TRBV28 with TRBJ1-5, with D uncertain. Germline CDR1 is MDHEN and CDR2 is SYDVKM. The CDR3 extends over 14 amino acids. V shed 5 bases and J shed 7 bases, with 15 bases lying between them. CDR3 bases: TGTGCCAGCAGTCCAACCCCCCCGTGGCAGCCCCAGCATTTT. Its translation is CASSPTPPWQPQHF.

The genes are TRBV29-1 and TRBJ1-3; D not certain. Deletions cut 2 bases from V and 2 bases from J, with 7 bases between. Germline loops: CDR1 SQVTM, CDR2 ANQGSEA. The CDR3 runs to 13 residues. The CDR3 here is CSVEKVTGNTIYF. DNA for the CDR3: TGCAGCGTTGAAAAGGTGACTGGAAACACCATATATTTT.

The genes are TRBV19 and TRBJ1-1; perhaps TRBD1 as D (5 bases). V lost 4 bases and J 7 bases, leaving 16 bases between the germline ends. This CDR3 has 14 amino acids. CDR1 LNHDA and CDR2 SQIVND come from the germline V gene (reference sequence). The CDR3 protein is CASSRGPDKVEAFF. The CDR3 bases are TGTGCCAGTAGTAGGGGCCCCGACAAGGTTGAAGCTTTCTTT.